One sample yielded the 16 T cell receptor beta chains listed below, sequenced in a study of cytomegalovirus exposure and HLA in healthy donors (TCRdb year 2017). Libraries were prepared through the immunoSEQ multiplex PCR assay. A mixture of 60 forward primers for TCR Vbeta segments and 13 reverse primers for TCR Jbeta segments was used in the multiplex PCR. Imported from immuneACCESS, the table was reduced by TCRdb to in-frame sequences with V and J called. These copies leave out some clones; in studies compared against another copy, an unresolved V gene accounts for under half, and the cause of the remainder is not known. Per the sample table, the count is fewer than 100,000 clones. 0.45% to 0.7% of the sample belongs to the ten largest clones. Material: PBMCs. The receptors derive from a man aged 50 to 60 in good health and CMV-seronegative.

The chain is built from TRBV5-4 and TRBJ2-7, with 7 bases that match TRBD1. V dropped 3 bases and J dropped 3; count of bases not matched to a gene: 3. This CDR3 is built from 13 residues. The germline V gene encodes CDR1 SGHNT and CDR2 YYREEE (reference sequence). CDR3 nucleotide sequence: TGTGCCAGCAGCTGGGACAGAATCTACGAGCAGTACTTC. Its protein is CASSWDRIYEQYF.

As DNA, the CDR3 is TGTGCCAGCTTCCGGGCTAATGAAAAACTGTTTTTT. This translates into CASFRANEKLFF. The J gene is TRBJ1-4, the V gene TRBV28; no clear D. CDR1 is MDHEN and CDR2 is SYDVKM in the germline V gene. There are 12 residues in the CDR3. V dropped 8 bases and J dropped 3 bases, with 7 bases sitting between them. The full variable domain, in which reference TRBV28 and TRBJ1-4 provide the parts outside the CDR3, is DVKVTQSSRYLVKRTGEKVFLECVQDMDHENMFWYRQDPGLGLRLIYFSYDVKMKEKGDIPEGYSVSREKKERFSLILESASTNQTSMYLCASFRANEKLFFGSGTQLSVL.

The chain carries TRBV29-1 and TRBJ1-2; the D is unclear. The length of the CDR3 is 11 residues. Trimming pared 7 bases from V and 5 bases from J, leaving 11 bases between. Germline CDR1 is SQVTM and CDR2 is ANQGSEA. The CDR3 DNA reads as TGCAGCGCGGGATCTCGGTATGGCTACACCTTC. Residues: CSAGSRYGYTF.

CDR3 residues: CASSVGSGAGASDYGYTF. CDR3 in DNA: TGTGCCAGCAGCGTAGGTAGTGGGGCCGGCGCCTCGGACTATGGCTACACCTTC. The chain recombines TRBV9 with TRBJ1-2, with a weak D call TRBD1 (5 bases). The CDR3 spans 18 residues. Germline values: CDR1 SGDLS, CDR2 YYNGEE. The V end lost 0 bases, the J end lost 3 bases, and 21 bases lay between the germline ends.

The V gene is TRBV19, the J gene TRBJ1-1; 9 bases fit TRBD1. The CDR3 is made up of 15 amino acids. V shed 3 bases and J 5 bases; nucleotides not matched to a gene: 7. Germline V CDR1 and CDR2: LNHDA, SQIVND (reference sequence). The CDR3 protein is CASSISGTGKTEAFF. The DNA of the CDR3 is TGTGCCAGTAGTATCTCCGGGACAGGGAAGACTGAAGCTTTCTTT. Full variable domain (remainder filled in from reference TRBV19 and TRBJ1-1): DGGITQSPKYLFRKEGQNVTLSCEQNLNHDAMYWYRQDPGQGLRLIYYSQIVNDFQKGDIAEGYSVSREKKESFPLTVTSAQKNPTAFYLCASSISGTGKTEAFFGQGTRLTVV.

Here the CDR3 DNA reads TGTGCCAGCAGCCCCAATGGGGGGGTTGGTGAAGCTTTCTTT. Protein product: CASSPNGGVGEAFF. The genes are TRBV7-9 and TRBJ1-1; weak D call: TRBD1 (5 bases). V gave up 5 bases and J gave up 7 bases, with 17 bases separating them. Germline V gene lookup returns CDR1 SEHNR and CDR2 FQNEAQ (reference sequence). This CDR3 comprises 14 residues.

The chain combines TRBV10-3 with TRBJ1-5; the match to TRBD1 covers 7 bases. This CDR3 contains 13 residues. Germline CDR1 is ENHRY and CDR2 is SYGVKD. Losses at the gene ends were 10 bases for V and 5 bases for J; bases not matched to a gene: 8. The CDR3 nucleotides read TGTGCCACCCAGGACAGGAGGGATCAGCCCCAGCATTTT. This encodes CATQDRRDQPQHF.

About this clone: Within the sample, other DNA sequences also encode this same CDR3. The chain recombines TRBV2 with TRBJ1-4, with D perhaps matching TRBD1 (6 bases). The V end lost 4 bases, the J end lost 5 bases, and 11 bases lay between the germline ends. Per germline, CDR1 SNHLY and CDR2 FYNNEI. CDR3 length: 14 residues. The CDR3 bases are TGTGCCAGCAGTGTGGCAGGGGTAAATGAAAAACTGTTTTTT. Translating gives CASSVAGVNEKLFF.

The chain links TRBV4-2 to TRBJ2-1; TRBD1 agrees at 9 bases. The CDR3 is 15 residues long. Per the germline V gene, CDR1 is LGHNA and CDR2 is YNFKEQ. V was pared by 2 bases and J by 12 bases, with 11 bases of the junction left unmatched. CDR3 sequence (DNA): TGTGCCAGCAGCCAACGGGACAGGGATAAATGGCGGCAGTTCTTC. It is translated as CASSQRDRDKWRQFF.

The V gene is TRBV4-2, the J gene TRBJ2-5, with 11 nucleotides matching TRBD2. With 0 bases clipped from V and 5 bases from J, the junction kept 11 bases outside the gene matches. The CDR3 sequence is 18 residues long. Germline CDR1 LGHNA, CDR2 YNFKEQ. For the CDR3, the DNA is TGTGCCAGCAGCCAAGACGGGCTAGCGGGGGGCCGCGTGGAGACCCAGTACTTC. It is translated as CASSQDGLAGGRVETQYF.

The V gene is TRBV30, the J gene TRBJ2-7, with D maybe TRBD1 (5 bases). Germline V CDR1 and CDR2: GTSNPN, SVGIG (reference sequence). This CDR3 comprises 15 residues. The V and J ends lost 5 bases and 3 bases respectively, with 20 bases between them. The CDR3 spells CAWVAGRVGNYEQYF. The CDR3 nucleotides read TGTGCCTGGGTGGCTGGCAGGGTGGGCAACTACGAGCAGTACTTC.

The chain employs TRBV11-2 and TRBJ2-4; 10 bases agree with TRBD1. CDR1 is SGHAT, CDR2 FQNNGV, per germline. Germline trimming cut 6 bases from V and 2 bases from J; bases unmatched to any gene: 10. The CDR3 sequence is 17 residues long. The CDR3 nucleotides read TGTGCCAGCAGTCAGGCTCCGGGACAGGGGACCAAAAACATTCAGTACTTC. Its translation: CASSQAPGQGTKNIQYF.

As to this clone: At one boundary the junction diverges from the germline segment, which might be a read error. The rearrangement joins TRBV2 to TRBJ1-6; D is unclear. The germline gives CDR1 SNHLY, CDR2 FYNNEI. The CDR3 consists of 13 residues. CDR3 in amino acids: CASREEGGSPLHF. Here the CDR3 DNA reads TGTGCCAGCAGGGAAGAAGGAGGATCACCCCTCCACTTT.

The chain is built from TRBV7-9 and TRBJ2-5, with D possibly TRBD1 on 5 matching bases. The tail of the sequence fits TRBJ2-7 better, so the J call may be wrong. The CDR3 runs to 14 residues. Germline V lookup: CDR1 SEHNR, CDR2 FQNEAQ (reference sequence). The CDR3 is CASSRQQPPYEQYF. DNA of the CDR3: TGTGCCAGCAGTCGACAGCAACCTCCCTACGAGCAGTACTTC.

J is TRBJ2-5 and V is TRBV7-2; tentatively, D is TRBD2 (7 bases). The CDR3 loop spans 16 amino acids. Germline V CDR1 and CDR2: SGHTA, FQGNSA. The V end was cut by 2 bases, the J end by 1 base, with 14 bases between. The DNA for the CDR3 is TGTGCCAGCAGCTTAACCGGGGGGCCCCCCCAAGAGACCCAGTACTTC. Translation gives CASSLTGGPPQETQYF.

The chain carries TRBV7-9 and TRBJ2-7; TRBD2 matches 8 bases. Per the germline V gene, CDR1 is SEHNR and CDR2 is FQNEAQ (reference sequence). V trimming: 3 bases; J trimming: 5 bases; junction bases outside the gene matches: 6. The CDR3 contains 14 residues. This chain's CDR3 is CASSFSPGGNEQYF. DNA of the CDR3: TGTGCCAGCAGCTTTTCCCCGGGGGGGAACGAGCAGTACTTC.